The entry that follows covers one TCR beta chain sequence. These data are taken from a study of blood T cell repertoires in COVID-19. In the study overall: Samples of COVID-19 (acute and convalescent) were obtained from the United States, Italy and Spain.

Profiling relied on immunoSEQ multiplex PCR, and the TCRdb table lists in-frame clones only, not all of them. This table holds approximately 230,000 clones, roughly 84% found once. The sequenced sample was peripheral blood. This TCR was recovered from a woman aged 40-49 years with active or convalescent COVID-19.

CDR3 sequence: CASSYDAFQYYGYTF. The CDR3 bases are TGTGCCAGCAGTTACGATGCCTTTCAGTACTATGGCTACACCTTC. The chain couples TRBV6-5 to TRBJ1-2; D is undetermined. The CDR3 runs 15 residues. The germline V gene encodes CDR1 MNHEY and CDR2 SVGAGI. V gave up 2 bases and J gave up 3 bases, with 13 bases separating them.